Listed here are 12 T cell receptor beta chains from one sample, sequenced in a study of blood T cell repertoires in COVID-19. Some clones are missing from TCRdb's copy, which holds only in-frame ones; the method was immunoSEQ multiplex PCR. The sample holds over 45,000 clones, approximately 80% seen once. Sequencing used peripheral blood. All receptors come from a human donor with active or convalescent COVID-19. The donor label of this sample is uncertain.

The rearrangement links TRBV28 to TRBJ1-2; 7 bases align to TRBD1. CDR1 is MDHEN and CDR2 is SYDVKM in the germline V gene. The CDR3 has 16 residues. With V trimmed by 6 bases and J by 4 bases, 14 bases remained unmatched. This CDR3 is CASRLVVGGGSYGYTF. CDR3 bases: TGTGCCAGCAGATTGGTTGTAGGAGGGGGCTCCTATGGCTACACCTTC.

The chain couples TRBV2 to TRBJ2-1, with unresolved D. Germline CDR1 reads SNHLY; CDR2 reads FYNNEI. The CDR3 has 15 amino acids. V shed 4 bases and J shed 7 bases, with 17 bases lying between them. CDR3 region: CASSVTPRSGNEQFF. CDR3 DNA: TGTGCCAGCAGTGTGACTCCCCGGTCTGGGAATGAGCAGTTCTTC.

This chain joins TRBV3-1 (or the pseudogene TRBV3-2) and TRBJ2-3; TRBD2 matches at 12 bases. Germline V CDR1 and CDR2: LGHDT, YNNKEL (reference sequence). This CDR3 is 16 amino acids long. The V and J ends lost 2 bases and 0 bases, in that order; junction bases with no gene match: 0. The CDR3 region has the DNA TGTGCCAGCAGCCAACTAGCGGGAGGGAGCACAGATACGCAGTATTTT. Translation: CASSQLAGGSTDTQYF.

The chain is built from TRBV5-1 and TRBJ1-1, with D unresolved. The CDR3 consists of 13 residues. V lost 0 bases and J lost 3, with 6 bases in between. The V gene's germline CDR1 is SGHRS and CDR2 YFSETQ. CDR3 nucleotides: TGCGCCAGCAGCTTGGAAAGCTACACTGAAGCTTTCTTT. It specifies CASSLESYTEAFF.

This chain joins TRBV18 and TRBJ1-4; TRBD1 agrees at 7 bases. In germline, CDR1 is KGHSH, CDR2 LQKENI. This CDR3 comprises 16 residues. V gave up 4 bases and J gave up 0 bases; unmatched junction bases: 5. The CDR3 DNA sequence: TGTGCCAGCTCACTTTCCCAGGGGGCAACTAATGAAAAACTGTTTTTT. It yields the protein CASSLSQGATNEKLFF.

The rearrangement links TRBV5-4 to TRBJ1-2, with D hard to call. Germline CDR1 is SGHNT and CDR2 is YYREEE (reference sequence). V lost 1 base and J 3 bases, leaving 7 bases between the germline ends. This CDR3 contains 13 residues. The CDR3 coding sequence is TGTGCCAGCAGCTTGCCCGGGGACTATGGCTACACCTTC. Translating it yields CASSLPGDYGYTF.

This clone was picked up many times. The CDR3: CASSQGQGEGNEQFF. CDR3 nucleotide sequence: TGTGCCAGCAGTCAAGGACAGGGGGAAGGCAATGAGCAGTTCTTC. The chain links TRBV2 to TRBJ2-1, with 10 bases lining up with TRBD1. CDR3 length equals 15 residues. The V and J ends lost 5 bases and 6 bases, in that order; junction bases with no gene match: 7. Looked up from germline, CDR1 is SNHLY and CDR2 is FYNNEI.

This clone was detected a few times. The chain employs TRBV7-9 and TRBJ2-1; weak D call: TRBD1 (6 bases). V lost 3 bases and J lost 0, with 6 bases in between. The CDR3 sequence is 14 residues long. Germline CDR1 reads SEHNR; CDR2 reads FQNEAQ (reference sequence). The CDR3 coding sequence is TGTGCCAGCAGCTTGGGGGCCTCCTACAATGAGCAGTTCTTC. The encoded protein is CASSLGASYNEQFF.

CDR3 protein: CARSIGDSPQETQYF. The DNA of the CDR3 is TGTGCCAGAAGCATAGGCGACTCCCCCCAAGAGACCCAGTACTTC. The chain carries TRBV5-3 and TRBJ2-5; D unresolved. TRBV5-3 is designated an ORF whose function remains uncertain. The CDR3 totals 15 residues. Trimming pared 4 bases from V and 1 base from J, leaving 14 bases between.

Only a few counts were recorded for this clone. This rearrangement joins TRBV9 to TRBJ1-5, with TRBD1 matching 8 bases. The CDR3 loop spans 15 amino acids. Trimming removed 8 bases from V and 4 bases from J; junction bases left unmatched: 11. Germline loops: CDR1 SGDLS, CDR2 YYNGEE. The DNA for the CDR3 is TGTGCCAGGGACAACGGGACAGGAGTAAATCAGCCCCAGCATTTT. Residues: CARDNGTGVNQPQHF.

This clone was seen ten or more times. The chain couples TRBV5-1 to TRBJ2-1, with 9 positions matching TRBD2. With 1 base clipped from V and 4 bases from J, the junction kept 15 bases outside the gene matches. CDR3 size: 19 residues. Germline CDR1 is SGHRS and CDR2 is YFSETQ. The DNA for the CDR3 is TGCGCCAGCAGCTTGATTGCGGGAGGGCGACGCTTCGTTTACAATGAGCAGTTCTTC. Residues: CASSLIAGGRRFVYNEQFF.

This clone is deemed medium-sized. J is TRBJ2-3 and V is TRBV7-3; TRBD1 matches at 7 bases. This CDR3 has 14 residues. From germline, CDR1 is SGHTA and CDR2 FQGTGA. With 3 bases clipped from V and 2 bases from J, the junction kept 2 bases outside the gene matches. CDR3 nucleotide sequence: TGTGCCAGCAGCTTGGGACAGTACACAGATACGCAGTATTTT. Its translation: CASSLGQYTDTQYF.